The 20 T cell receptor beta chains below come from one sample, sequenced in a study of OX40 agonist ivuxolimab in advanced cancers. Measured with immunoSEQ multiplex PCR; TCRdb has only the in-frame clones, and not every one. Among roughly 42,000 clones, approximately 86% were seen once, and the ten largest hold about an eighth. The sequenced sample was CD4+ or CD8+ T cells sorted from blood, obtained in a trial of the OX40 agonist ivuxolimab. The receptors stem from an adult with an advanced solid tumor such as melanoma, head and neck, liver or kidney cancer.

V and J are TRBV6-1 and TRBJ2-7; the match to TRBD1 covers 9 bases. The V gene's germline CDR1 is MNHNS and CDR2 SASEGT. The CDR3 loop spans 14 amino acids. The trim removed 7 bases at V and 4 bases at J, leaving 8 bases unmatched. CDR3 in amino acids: CASTGWDREYEQYF. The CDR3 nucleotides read TGTGCCAGCACTGGGTGGGACAGGGAGTACGAGCAGTACTTC.

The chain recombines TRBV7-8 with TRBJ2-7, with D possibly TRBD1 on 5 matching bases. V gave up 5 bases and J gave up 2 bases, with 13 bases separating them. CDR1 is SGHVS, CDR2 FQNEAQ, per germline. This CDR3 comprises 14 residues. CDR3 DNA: TGTGCCAGCAGCAGAAGGACACAAACCTACGAGCAGTACTTC. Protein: CASSRRTQTYEQYF.

The CDR3 region has the DNA TGCGCCAGCAGCCAAGTCTGGGACAGGGACTTCGAGCAGTACTTC. Translation gives CASSQVWDRDFEQYF. The chain employs TRBV4-3 and TRBJ2-7; TRBD1 matches 9 bases. Germline-derived CDR1 and CDR2 are LGHNA and YSLEER. J was trimmed by 6 bases and V by 1 base; bases with no gene match: 7. The CDR3 spans 15 residues.

CDR3 DNA: TGTGCCAGCAGTTTATCCCCGACAGGGTCTCACGAGCAGTACTTC. The encoded protein is CASSLSPTGSHEQYF. The rearrangement links TRBV27 to TRBJ2-7; 7 bases fit TRBD1. CDR3 length equals 15 residues. Per germline, CDR1 MNHEY and CDR2 SMNVEV (reference sequence). The V segment lost 0 bases and the J segment 5 bases; nucleotides outside the gene matches: 7.

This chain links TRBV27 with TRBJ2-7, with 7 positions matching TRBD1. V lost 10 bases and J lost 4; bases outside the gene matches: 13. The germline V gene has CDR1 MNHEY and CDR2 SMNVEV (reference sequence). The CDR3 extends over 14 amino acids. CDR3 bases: TGTGCCACCAGAGGGGGCAGCAACTCATACGAGCAGTACTTC. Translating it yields CATRGGSNSYEQYF.

CDR3 protein: CASSQIDRRQQFF. The CDR3 nucleotides are TGCGCCAGCAGCCAAATCGACCGTAGGCAGCAGTTCTTC. J is TRBJ2-1 and V is TRBV4-3; D is unresolved. CDR3 length: 13 amino acids. V lost 2 bases and J lost 11, with 13 bases in between. Germline V lookup: CDR1 LGHNA, CDR2 YSLEER.

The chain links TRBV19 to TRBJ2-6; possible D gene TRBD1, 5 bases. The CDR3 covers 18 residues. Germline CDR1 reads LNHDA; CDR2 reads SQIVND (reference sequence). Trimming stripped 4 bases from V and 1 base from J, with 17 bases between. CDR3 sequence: CASSSSGLVFSGANVLTF. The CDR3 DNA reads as TGTGCCAGTAGTAGCTCAGGGTTGGTATTTTCTGGGGCCAACGTCCTGACTTTC.

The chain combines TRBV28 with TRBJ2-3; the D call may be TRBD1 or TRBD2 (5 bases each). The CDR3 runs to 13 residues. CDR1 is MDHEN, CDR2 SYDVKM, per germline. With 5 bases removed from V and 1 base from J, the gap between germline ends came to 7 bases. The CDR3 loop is CASSGTGTDTQYF. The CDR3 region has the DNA TGTGCCAGCAGTGGGACGGGCACAGATACGCAGTATTTT.

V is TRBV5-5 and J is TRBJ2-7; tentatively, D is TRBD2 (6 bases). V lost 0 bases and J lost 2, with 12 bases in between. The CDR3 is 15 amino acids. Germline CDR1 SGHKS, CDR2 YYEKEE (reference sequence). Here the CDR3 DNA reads TGTGCCAGCAGCTTGGTTAGCGGACCTACCTACGAGCAGTACTTC. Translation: CASSLVSGPTYEQYF.

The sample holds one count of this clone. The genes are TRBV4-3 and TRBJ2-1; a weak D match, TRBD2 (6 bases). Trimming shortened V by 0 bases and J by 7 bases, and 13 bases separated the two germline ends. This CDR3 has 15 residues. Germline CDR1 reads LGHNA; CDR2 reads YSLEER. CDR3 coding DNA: TGCGCCAGCAGCCAAGACGCGGGGCTCGGGAATGAGCAGTTCTTC. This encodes CASSQDAGLGNEQFF.

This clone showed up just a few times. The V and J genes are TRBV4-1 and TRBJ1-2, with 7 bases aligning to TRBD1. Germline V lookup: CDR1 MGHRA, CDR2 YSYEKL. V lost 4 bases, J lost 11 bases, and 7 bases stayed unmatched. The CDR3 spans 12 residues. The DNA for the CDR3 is TGCGCCAGCAGCCCGGGGACAGAGAGGTACACCTTC. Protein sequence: CASSPGTERYTF.

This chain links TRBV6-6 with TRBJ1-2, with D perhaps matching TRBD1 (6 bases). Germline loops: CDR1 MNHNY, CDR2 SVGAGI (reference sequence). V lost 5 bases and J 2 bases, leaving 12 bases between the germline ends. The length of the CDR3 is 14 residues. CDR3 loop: CASSTHRENYGYTF. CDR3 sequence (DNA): TGTGCCAGCAGTACCCACAGGGAAAACTATGGCTACACCTTC.

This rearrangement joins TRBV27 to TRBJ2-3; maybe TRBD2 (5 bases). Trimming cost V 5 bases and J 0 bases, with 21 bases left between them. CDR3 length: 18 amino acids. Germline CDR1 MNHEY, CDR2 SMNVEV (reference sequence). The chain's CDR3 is CASSPLGDRFYSTDTQYF. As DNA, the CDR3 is TGTGCCAGCAGTCCCCTCGGGGATCGTTTCTATAGCACAGATACGCAGTATTTT.

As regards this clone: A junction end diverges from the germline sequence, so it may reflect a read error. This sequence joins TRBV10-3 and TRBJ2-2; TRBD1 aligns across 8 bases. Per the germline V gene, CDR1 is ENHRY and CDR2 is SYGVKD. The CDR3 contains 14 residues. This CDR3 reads CASSHRGFTGELFF. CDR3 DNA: TGTGCCAGCAGTCACAGGGGGTTCACCGGGGAGCTGTTTTTT.

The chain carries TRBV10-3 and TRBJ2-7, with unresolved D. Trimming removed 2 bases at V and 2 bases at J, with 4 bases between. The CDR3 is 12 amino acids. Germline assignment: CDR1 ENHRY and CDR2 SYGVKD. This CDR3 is CAISEGAYEQYF. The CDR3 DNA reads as TGTGCCATCAGTGAGGGGGCCTACGAGCAGTACTTC.

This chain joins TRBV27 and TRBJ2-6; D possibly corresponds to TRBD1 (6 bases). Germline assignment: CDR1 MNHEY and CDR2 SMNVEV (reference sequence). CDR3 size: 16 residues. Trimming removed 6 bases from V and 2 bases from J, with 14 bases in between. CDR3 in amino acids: CASSPPNRAGANVLTF. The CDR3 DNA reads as TGTGCCAGCAGCCCCCCCAACAGGGCTGGGGCCAACGTCCTGACTTTC.

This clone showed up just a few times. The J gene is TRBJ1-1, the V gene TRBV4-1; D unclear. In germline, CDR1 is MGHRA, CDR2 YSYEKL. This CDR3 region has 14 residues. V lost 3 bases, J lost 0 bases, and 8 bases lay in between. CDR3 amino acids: CASSQRTVNTEAFF. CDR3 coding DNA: TGCGCCAGCAGCCAGAGGACGGTGAACACTGAAGCTTTCTTT.

CDR3 sequence (DNA): TGTGCCAGCAGCTTAGTAGGAACTAATGAAAAACTGTTTTTT. Translating it yields CASSLVGTNEKLFF. The chain has TRBV7-9 and TRBJ1-4; D is unresolved. Deletions cut 1 base from V and 1 base from J, with 4 bases between. This CDR3 comprises 14 residues. CDR1 is SEHNR and CDR2 is FQNEAQ in the germline V gene (reference sequence).

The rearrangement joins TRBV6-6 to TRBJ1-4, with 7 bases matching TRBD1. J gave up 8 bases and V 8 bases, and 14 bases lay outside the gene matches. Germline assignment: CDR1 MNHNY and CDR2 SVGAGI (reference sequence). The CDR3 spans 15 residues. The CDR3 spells CASGLAAGGSEKLFF. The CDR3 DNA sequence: TGTGCCAGCGGGCTTGCGGCAGGGGGAAGCGAAAAACTGTTTTTT.

The CDR3 here is CASSLGGVRQPQHF. The CDR3 DNA reads as TGTGCCAGCAGCCTTGGCGGGGTCCGGCAGCCCCAGCATTTT. The chain recombines TRBV7-9 with TRBJ1-5, with D uncertain. CDR3 length: 14 residues. Germline loops: CDR1 SEHNR, CDR2 FQNEAQ (reference sequence). Trimming left V 5 bases short and J 7 bases short, with 15 bases between.